The 31 T cell receptor beta chains below come from one sample, sequenced in a study of blood T cell repertoires in COVID-19. TCRdb's copy holds only in-frame clones and misses some; the assay was immunoSEQ multiplex PCR. The table shows about 170,000 clones, with more than 75% occurring only once. Sequencing was performed on peripheral blood. The receptors here all came from a man aged 18 to 35 with COVID-19, enrolled during active disease.

The chain uses TRBV5-1 and TRBJ2-1; no reliable D call. The CDR3 sequence is 14 residues long. Looked up from germline, CDR1 is SGHRS and CDR2 is YFSETQ. Trimming took 0 bases from V and 4 from J, leaving 8 bases between them. CDR3: CASSLGSIYNEQFF. The CDR3 DNA follows: TGCGCCAGCAGCTTGGGAAGCATTTACAATGAGCAGTTCTTC.

The chain recombines TRBV6-2 or TRBV6-3 with TRBJ2-7; 9 bases align to TRBD1. V lost 6 bases, J lost 3 bases, and 6 bases stayed unmatched. From germline, CDR1 is MNHEY and CDR2 SVGEGT. The CDR3 has 14 residues. The CDR3 nucleotides read TGTGCCAGCAGCGGACAGGGGATGTACTACGAGCAGTACTTC. It is translated as CASSGQGMYYEQYF.

This chain links TRBV7-2 with TRBJ1-1, with D unresolved. V gave up 5 bases and J gave up 5 bases, with 15 bases separating them. CDR3 length equals 14 residues. Germline V lookup: CDR1 SGHTA, CDR2 FQGNSA. CDR3 DNA sequence: TGTGCCAGCAGCACCCCCGACCCGGGGACTGAAGCTTTCTTT. Translation gives CASSTPDPGTEAFF.

The V call is TRBV4-2, the J call TRBJ2-2; 10 bases match TRBD2. J gave up 5 bases and V 4 bases, and 7 bases lay outside the gene matches. CDR3 length: 16 residues. Looked up from germline, CDR1 is LGHNA and CDR2 is YNFKEQ. CDR3 nucleotides: TGTGCCAGCAGCCCAGAGCGGGAGGGCAGGACCGGGGAGCTGTTTTTT. Protein product: CASSPEREGRTGELFF.

A word on this clone: Distinct nucleotide sequences in the sample also encode this CDR3. As DNA, the CDR3 is TGTGCCAGTAGTATAGCTGGGGGGGCATACAATGAGCAGTTCTTC. It specifies CASSIAGGAYNEQFF. The chain carries TRBV19 and TRBJ2-1; TRBD2 is a possible D gene (7 bases). The CDR3 length is 15 residues. Germline CDR1 reads LNHDA; CDR2 reads SQIVND (reference sequence). Trimming removed 1 base at V and 4 bases at J, with 11 bases between.

This chain uses TRBV5-1 with TRBJ2-2; D is unresolved. This CDR3 spans 11 amino acids. V was shortened by 6 bases and J by 6 bases, with 6 bases between the two germline ends. CDR1 and CDR2 (germline): SGHRS, YFSETQ. The chain's CDR3 is CASIIAGELFF. In DNA form, the CDR3 reads TGCGCCAGCATAATCGCCGGGGAGCTGTTTTTT. Supplemented by reference TRBV5-1 and TRBJ2-2, the full variable domain reads KAGVTQTPRYLIKTRGQQVTLSCSPISGHRSVSWYQQTPGQGLQFLFEYFSETQRNKGNFPGRFSGRQFSNSRSEMNVSTLELGDSALYLCASIIAGELFFGEGSRLTVL.

The chain links TRBV19 to TRBJ1-2, with D uncertain. Germline CDR1 LNHDA, CDR2 SQIVND (reference sequence). The germline V and J ends were trimmed by 3 bases and 4 bases, with 15 bases remaining between them. The CDR3 length is 15 residues. CDR3 sequence (DNA): TGTGCCAGTAGTATCCAGAGGAGACTCCTCTATGGCTACACCTTC. Protein: CASSIQRRLLYGYTF.

The chain recombines TRBV30 with TRBJ1-5; D perhaps matches TRBD1 (6 bases). The germline V gene has CDR1 GTSNPN and CDR2 SVGIG (reference sequence). Trimming cost V 5 bases and J 7 bases, with 33 bases left between them. CDR3 length: 19 residues. Written as DNA, the CDR3 is TGTGCCTGGGCCGTAAATACTCCAGGGATAACAGGGTTTAACCAGCCCCAGCATTTT. It translates to CAWAVNTPGITGFNQPQHF.

The CDR3 sequence: CASSQKTGVGANVLTF. The CDR3 coding sequence is TGCGCCAGCAGCCAAAAAACAGGGGTTGGGGCCAACGTCCTGACTTTC. V and J are TRBV4-3 and TRBJ2-6; TRBD1 matches at 7 bases. J was trimmed by 3 bases and V by 2 bases; bases with no gene match: 4. Germline V gene data show CDR1 as LGHNA and CDR2 as YSLEER. There are 16 residues in the CDR3.

V is TRBV28 and J is TRBJ2-5, with 13 positions matching TRBD2. The trim removed 2 bases at V and 4 bases at J, leaving 4 bases unmatched. The CDR3 runs to 16 residues. Germline CDR1 is MDHEN and CDR2 is SYDVKM. The CDR3 loop is CASSLPGLAGSETQYF. CDR3 DNA: TGTGCCAGCAGTTTACCGGGACTAGCGGGATCAGAGACCCAGTACTTC.

The J gene is TRBJ1-2, the V gene TRBV5-1, with 8 bases fitting TRBD1. CDR1 is SGHRS, CDR2 YFSETQ, per germline. This CDR3 is 15 amino acids long. The V and J ends lost 4 bases and 4 bases, in that order; junction bases with no gene match: 9. The CDR3 is CASSQGAANFYGYTF. The CDR3 coding sequence is TGCGCCAGCAGCCAGGGGGCGGCCAACTTCTATGGCTACACCTTC.

The chain employs TRBV3-1 (or the pseudogene TRBV3-2) and TRBJ2-7, with 7 bases lining up with TRBD1. J gave up 2 bases and V 2 bases, and 3 bases lay outside the gene matches. From germline, CDR1 is LGHDT and CDR2 YNNKEL (reference sequence). This CDR3 contains 14 residues. The CDR3 reads CASSQLTGAYEQYF. CDR3 DNA: TGTGCCAGCAGCCAACTCACAGGGGCCTACGAGCAGTACTTC.

This clone was detected only a few times. The chain joins TRBV27 to TRBJ1-1; possibly TRBD1 for D (6 bases). Germline V gene lookup returns CDR1 MNHEY and CDR2 SMNVEV (reference sequence). The CDR3 has 15 residues. The ends were cut back, 0 bases at V and 3 bases at J, with 11 bases in the middle. The DNA of the CDR3 is TGTGCCAGCAGTTTATCGGCCAGGGGAGACACTGAAGCTTTCTTT. It is translated as CASSLSARGDTEAFF.

This sequence joins TRBV28 and TRBJ2-1, with D unresolved. V was shortened by 4 bases and J by 7 bases, with 14 bases between the two germline ends. Germline V gives CDR1 MDHEN, CDR2 SYDVKM. The CDR3 is made up of 14 amino acids. CDR3 loop: CASSSPLHANEQFF. For the CDR3, the DNA is TGTGCCAGCAGTTCCCCACTTCATGCTAATGAGCAGTTCTTC.

The chain is built from TRBV5-1 and TRBJ1-1; 7 positions match TRBD1. In germline, CDR1 is SGHRS, CDR2 YFSETQ. The CDR3 length is 17 residues. V lost 0 bases to trimming and J lost 5 bases; unmatched junction nucleotides: 13. The chain's CDR3 is CASSLEGRGFELTEAFF. The DNA of the CDR3 is TGCGCCAGCAGCTTGGAAGGCAGGGGGTTTGAGTTGACTGAAGCTTTCTTT.

The CDR3 loop is CAWSGDRGGTGELFF. As DNA, the CDR3 is TGTGCCTGGAGTGGAGACAGGGGAGGCACCGGGGAGCTGTTTTTT. The V and J genes are TRBV30 and TRBJ2-2; 8 positions agree with TRBD1. The CDR3 runs to 15 residues. Germline loops: CDR1 GTSNPN, CDR2 SVGIG (reference sequence). The V segment lost 1 base and the J segment 4 bases; nucleotides outside the gene matches: 5.

This clone appeared once. V gene TRBV6-4 combines with J gene TRBJ2-1, with 8 bases lining up with TRBD2. The CDR3 spans 16 residues. V shed 6 bases, J shed 1 base, and the junction held 8 bases outside the gene matches. CDR1 is MRHNA, CDR2 SNTAGT, per germline. The CDR3 coding sequence is TGTGCCAGCAGCCTGCGGGCGGGAGGTTCCTACAATGAGCAGTTCTTC. This translates into CASSLRAGGSYNEQFF.

The V gene is TRBV6-5, the J gene TRBJ2-5, with D hard to call. This CDR3 is 14 amino acids long. The germline V gene has CDR1 MNHEY and CDR2 SVGAGI. Trimming took 7 bases from V and 4 from J, leaving 16 bases between them. CDR3 loop: CASTSKALIETQYF. In DNA, the CDR3 is TGTGCCAGCACGTCAAAAGCGTTAATAGAGACCCAGTACTTC.

The chain employs TRBV7-2 and TRBJ1-4, with 7 positions matching TRBD1. Germline V CDR1 and CDR2: SGHTA, FQGNSA. The CDR3 sequence is 16 residues long. Trimming at V came to 5 bases and at J to 2 bases, leaving 8 bases not matched to a gene. CDR3 DNA sequence: TGTGCCAGCAGCGCCCACCCAGGGGGTACTAATGAAAAACTGTTTTTT. Encoded protein: CASSAHPGGTNEKLFF.

V gene TRBV29-1 combines with J gene TRBJ2-1, with 7 nucleotides matching TRBD2. Germline trimming cut 0 bases from V and 6 bases from J; bases unmatched to any gene: 8. CDR3 length: 15 amino acids. The V gene's germline CDR1 is SQVTM and CDR2 ANQGSEA. Written as DNA, the CDR3 is TGCAGCGTTGAAGATGGTTCGGGAGGTTCCAATGAGCAGTTCTTC. Translated: CSVEDGSGGSNEQFF.

The V and J genes are TRBV7-9 and TRBJ2-5; D is perhaps TRBD1 (6 bases). Trimming removed 3 bases from V and 4 bases from J, with 9 bases in between. The CDR3 consists of 13 residues. Germline V gene data show CDR1 as SEHNR and CDR2 as FQNEAQ (reference sequence). The CDR3 region has the DNA TGTGCCAGCAGCTTGGGGGCGGGAGAGACCCAGTACTTC. Translating it yields CASSLGAGETQYF.

The rearrangement joins TRBV19 to TRBJ2-1, with 11 nucleotides matching TRBD1. The trim removed 6 bases at V and 9 bases at J, leaving 7 bases unmatched. Germline lookup yields CDR1 LNHDA and CDR2 SQIVND (reference sequence). This CDR3 contains 14 residues. The CDR3 is CASSQGQGAFEQFF. The DNA of the CDR3 is TGTGCCAGTAGCCAAGGACAGGGGGCTTTTGAGCAGTTCTTC.

V and J are TRBV5-6 and TRBJ1-5; 9 bases are shared with TRBD1. Germline CDR1 and CDR2: SGHDT and YYEEEE. The CDR3 has 14 residues. J gave up 10 bases and V 4 bases, and 9 bases lay outside the gene matches. The CDR3, as DNA: TGTGCCAGCAGCGCCGGGACAGGGCTCGACCCCCAGCATTTT. Translation gives CASSAGTGLDPQHF.

This sequence joins TRBV28 and TRBJ1-2; 12 bases agree with TRBD1. The CDR3 totals 18 residues. In germline, CDR1 is MDHEN, CDR2 SYDVKM. After removal of 5 bases from V and 8 bases from J, the junction contained 18 bases not matched to a gene. The CDR3 sequence is CASSPLSGTGGEGWGYTF. As DNA, the CDR3 is TGTGCCAGCAGTCCTCTCTCCGGGACAGGGGGCGAGGGGTGGGGCTACACCTTC.

CDR3 protein: CAWGKYAGTGQSQPQHF. The CDR3 DNA follows: TGTGCCTGGGGAAAATACGCTGGGACAGGGCAAAGTCAGCCCCAGCATTTT. The chain uses TRBV30 and TRBJ1-5; TRBD1 aligns across 9 bases. Unmatched junction bases numbered 17, after V lost 5 bases and J lost 6 bases. The V gene's germline CDR1 is GTSNPN and CDR2 SVGIG (reference sequence). CDR3 length: 17 amino acids.

The chain carries TRBV5-1 and TRBJ2-1, with 9 bases lining up with TRBD2. V lost 1 base, J lost 2 bases, and 1 base stayed unmatched. This CDR3 region has 15 residues. CDR1 and CDR2 from the germline V gene are SGHRS and YFSETQ. CDR3 region: CASSLRLAAYNEQFF. In DNA, the CDR3 is TGCGCCAGCAGCTTGAGACTAGCGGCCTACAATGAGCAGTTCTTC.

This chain connects TRBV7-2 to TRBJ1-3, with a weak D call TRBD1 (6 bases). V was clipped by 4 bases and J by 2 bases, with 15 bases between them. This CDR3 is built from 16 residues. CDR1 is SGHTA and CDR2 is FQGNSA in the germline V gene. For the CDR3, the DNA is TGTGCCAGCAGCTCGTCTACAGGGAGAGCTGGAAACACCATATATTTT. Protein sequence: CASSSSTGRAGNTIYF.

The rearrangement uses TRBV29-1 and TRBJ2-3; 9 positions agree with TRBD1. Germline values: CDR1 SQVTM, CDR2 ANQGSEA. The length of the CDR3 is 13 residues. With V trimmed by 5 bases and J by 4 bases, 4 bases remained unmatched. The chain's CDR3 is CSVSQGAADTQYF. The DNA of the CDR3 is TGCAGCGTTTCACAGGGGGCTGCAGATACGCAGTATTTT.

The CDR3 DNA reads TGTGCCAGCAGCCAAACATCCGGGACTGCAGGCTACACCTTC. Translating it yields CASSQTSGTAGYTF. The chain links TRBV6-5 to TRBJ1-2; D is perhaps TRBD1 (5 bases). From germline, CDR1 is MNHEY and CDR2 SVGAGI. The CDR3 length is 14 residues. Trimming took off 6 bases at V and 8 bases at J, with 19 bases between the two ends.

The J gene is TRBJ1-1, the V gene TRBV3-1 (or the pseudogene TRBV3-2), with D tentatively TRBD1 (5 bases). The germline gives CDR1 LGHDT, CDR2 YNNKEL (reference sequence). There are 16 residues in the CDR3. Trimming left V 1 base short and J 6 bases short, with 18 bases between. CDR3: CASSQGRGRGEPEAFF. The DNA for the CDR3 is TGTGCCAGCAGCCAAGGGCGGGGCCGTGGGGAACCTGAAGCTTTCTTT.

The gene calls are TRBV21-1 and TRBJ2-7; the DNA was not compared with TRBD1, the D call given in the table. TRBV21-1 represents a pseudogene. This CDR3 has 16 amino acids. Here the CDR3 reads CASSSPGTGPLRQQYF. For the CDR3, the DNA is TGTGCCAGCAGCAGCCCAGGGACAGGCCCCCTACGACAGCAGTACTTC.